The text below deals with one T cell receptor (beta chain). The germline gives CDR1 MNHEY, CDR2 SMNVEV (reference sequence). The CDR3 covers 17 residues. J gave up 4 bases and V 4 bases, and 11 bases lay outside the gene matches. These data are taken from a study of blood T cell repertoires in COVID-19. Here immunoSEQ multiplex PCR was the method, and the copy in TCRdb shows in-frame clones only, minus some. The table has 400,000 or so clones, around 87% seen once; the top ten hold 0.95% to 1.2%. The receptor comes from a man aged 25-45 years who had recovered from COVID-19. The chain employs TRBV27 and TRBJ2-1; 9 nucleotides align to TRBD2. The sequencing sample was made of PBMCs or T cells enriched from blood (not recorded which). In DNA, the CDR3 is TGTGCCAGCAGTTCTCGAAAGCTAGCGGGATTATACAATGAGCAGTTCTTC. Translated, it gives CASSSRKLAGLYNEQFF.